Shown below are 20 T cell receptor beta chains from a single sample sequenced in a study of identifying expanded T cells in peripheral blood. This table comes from immunoSEQ multiplex PCR, and its TCRdb copy is limited to in-frame clones, with some not included. Here the sample spans around 85,000 clones, about 88% being singletons. The sample was blood. Receptors originate from a person aged 18 to 70 in good health.

The V gene is TRBV6-6, the J gene TRBJ1-1; a possible D gene is TRBD1 (5 bases). V lost 6 bases and J lost 5, with 19 bases in between. Germline assignment: CDR1 MNHNY and CDR2 SVGAGI (reference sequence). The CDR3 covers 15 residues. CDR3 nucleotides: TGTGCCAGCAGAAACCAGGGTGGCGCGGGGACTGAAGCTTTCTTT. As protein: CASRNQGGAGTEAFF.

Only a few counts were recorded for this clone. The chain recombines TRBV4-2 with TRBJ1-1, with TRBD1 identical over 7 bases. The ends lost 0 bases at V and 3 bases at J; junction bases unmatched: 7. CDR3 length equals 16 residues. CDR1 is LGHNA and CDR2 is YNFKEQ in the germline V gene. Here the CDR3 DNA reads TGTGCCAGCAGCCAAGATGTGACAGGGTTTTACACTGAAGCTTTCTTT. Encoded protein: CASSQDVTGFYTEAFF.

V is TRBV9 and J is TRBJ2-7; 7 nucleotides agree with TRBD2. V lost 0 bases, J lost 3 bases, and 3 bases stayed unmatched. The CDR3 covers 14 residues. Germline loops: CDR1 SGDLS, CDR2 YYNGEE. CDR3 DNA: TGTGCCAGCAGCGTAGACGGGGGGAACTACGAGCAGTACTTC. As protein: CASSVDGGNYEQYF.

The chain couples TRBV19 to TRBJ1-2; the D gene is possibly TRBD1 (5 bases). The CDR3 sequence is 13 residues long. Per the germline V gene, CDR1 is LNHDA and CDR2 is SQIVND (reference sequence). With 3 bases removed from V and 7 bases from J, the gap between germline ends came to 12 bases. CDR3 nucleotide sequence: TGTGCCAGTAGTATGGGACCTACCCCTGGCTACACCTTC. This gives the protein CASSMGPTPGYTF.

The chain uses TRBV7-2 and TRBJ2-5, with 10 bases identical to TRBD2. The CDR3 totals 15 residues. Germline V gives CDR1 SGHTA, CDR2 FQGNSA. V dropped 5 bases and J dropped 5; count of bases not matched to a gene: 8. The CDR3 bases are TGTGCCAGCAGCCCGGGAGCGGGGGGGCCGGAGACCCAGTACTTC. This encodes CASSPGAGGPETQYF.

The chain links TRBV10-3 to TRBJ1-3, with 7 bases matching TRBD1. V trimming: 6 bases; J trimming: 0 bases; junction bases outside the gene matches: 8. The CDR3 has 16 residues. Germline V CDR1 and CDR2: ENHRY, SYGVKD. The CDR3 DNA reads TGTGCCATCAGGGGGGACAGCTCAATCTCTGGAAACACCATATATTTT. Protein product: CAIRGDSSISGNTIYF.

The CDR3 reads CASTLVPRQTGGYTF. The CDR3 DNA reads TGTGCCAGCACCCTAGTGCCGCGACAGACTGGAGGCTACACCTTC. V usage is TRBV6-5 and J usage is TRBJ1-2, with D perhaps TRBD1 (5 bases). Trimming cost V 7 bases and J 8 bases, with 23 bases left between them. This CDR3 is built from 15 residues. CDR1 MNHEY and CDR2 SVGAGI come from the germline V gene.

This rearrangement joins TRBV10-2 to TRBJ1-1, with a possible D match to TRBD1 (6 bases). The length of the CDR3 is 14 residues. Trimming shortened V by 7 bases and J by 1 base, and 13 bases separated the two germline ends. The V gene's germline CDR1 is WSHSY and CDR2 SAAADI. CDR3 sequence reads: CASTITTGNTEAFF. Written as DNA, the CDR3 is TGCGCCAGCACAATAACGACAGGGAACACTGAAGCTTTCTTT.

V usage is TRBV6-5 and J usage is TRBJ1-5; D is ambiguous. V was shortened by 5 bases and J by 7 bases, with 9 bases between the two germline ends. The CDR3 loop spans 12 amino acids. Germline V lookup: CDR1 MNHEY, CDR2 SVGAGI. The CDR3 spells CASSGEGQPQHF. CDR3 nucleotides: TGTGCCAGCAGTGGTGAAGGGCAGCCCCAGCATTTT.

The CDR3 DNA reads TGTGCCAGCTCCCCGGGACTGGAAGGCAACACCGGGGAGCTGTTTTTT. It specifies CASSPGLEGNTGELFF. V is TRBV18 and J is TRBJ2-2, with D maybe TRBD2 (6 bases). The CDR3 sequence is 16 residues long. V was cut by 6 bases and J by 2 bases, with 16 bases left in between. Germline values: CDR1 KGHSH, CDR2 LQKENI.

The chain uses TRBV5-4 and TRBJ2-7; D not resolved. Trimming removed 0 bases from V and 5 bases from J, with 6 bases in between. Germline V gene data show CDR1 as SGHNT and CDR2 as YYREEE (reference sequence). This CDR3 spans 12 amino acids. CDR3 loop: CASSLDINEQYF. Written as DNA, the CDR3 is TGTGCCAGCAGCTTGGACATAAACGAGCAGTACTTC. The full variable domain, with the rest looked up from reference TRBV5-4 and TRBJ2-7, is ETGVTQSPTHLIKTRGQQVTLRCSSQSGHNTVSWYQQALGQGPQFIFQYYREEENGRGNFPPRFSGLQFPNYSSELNVNALELDDSALYLCASSLDINEQYFGPGTRLTVT.

The rearrangement links TRBV28 to TRBJ1-4; possible D gene TRBD1, 6 bases. Trimming took 4 bases from V and 8 from J, leaving 23 bases between them. This CDR3 region has 17 residues. The germline V gene encodes CDR1 MDHEN and CDR2 SYDVKM. CDR3 loop: CASSSEKQQGGGEKLFF. The CDR3 DNA reads TGTGCCAGCAGTTCCGAAAAACAACAGGGCGGAGGGGAAAAACTGTTTTTT.

This clone was detected once. The chain is built from TRBV7-2 and TRBJ1-1; TRBD1 is a possible D gene (5 bases). CDR3 length equals 13 residues. V lost 1 base to trimming and J lost 7 bases, with 10 bases between them. Germline-derived CDR1 and CDR2 are SGHTA and FQGNSA. CDR3 residues: CASSLEEGSEAFF. The CDR3 nucleotides are TGTGCCAGCAGCTTAGAGGAGGGGAGTGAAGCTTTCTTT.

The rearrangement links TRBV6-5 to TRBJ1-5, with TRBD1 identical over 10 bases. From germline, CDR1 is MNHEY and CDR2 SVGAGI. CDR3 length: 14 amino acids. The junction had 4 bases not matched to a gene; V was cut back by 8 bases and J by 3 bases. CDR3 bases: TGTGCCAGCCGGACAGGGGGATTCAATCAGCCCCAGCATTTT. Protein: CASRTGGFNQPQHF.

The rearrangement links TRBV5-1 to TRBJ1-1; unclear D gene. The germline V gene encodes CDR1 SGHRS and CDR2 YFSETQ. The CDR3 spans 15 residues. The V end was cut by 1 base, the J end by 1 base, with 11 bases between. Written as DNA, the CDR3 is TGCGCCAGCAGCTTGCCAGCACCCTCGAACACTGAAGCTTTCTTT. This translates into CASSLPAPSNTEAFF. The whole variable domain, filled in from reference TRBV5-1 and TRBJ1-1, reads KAGVTQTPRYLIKTRGQQVTLSCSPISGHRSVSWYQQTPGQGLQFLFEYFSETQRNKGNFPGRFSGRQFSNSRSEMNVSTLELGDSALYLCASSLPAPSNTEAFFGQGTRLTVV.

The chain uses TRBV6-6 and TRBJ2-5; D is ambiguous. Germline V gives CDR1 MNHNY, CDR2 SVGAGI (reference sequence). This CDR3 comprises 12 residues. V was clipped by 4 bases and J by 6 bases, with 9 bases between them. The CDR3 loop reads CASSFLAKTQYF. CDR3 nucleotides: TGTGCCAGCAGTTTTTTGGCGAAGACCCAGTACTTC.

The genes are TRBV6-6 and TRBJ2-7; 9 nucleotides line up with TRBD1. The germline CDR1 and CDR2 sequences are MNHNY and SVGAGI (reference sequence). V trimming: 8 bases; J trimming: 4 bases; junction bases outside the gene matches: 12. The CDR3 sequence is 15 residues long. This CDR3 is CASRLAGDRDYEQYF. Here the CDR3 DNA reads TGTGCCAGCCGTCTTGCAGGGGACAGGGATTACGAGCAGTACTTC.

The V gene is TRBV10-3, the J gene TRBJ1-5; D is unresolved. The germline CDR1 and CDR2 sequences are ENHRY and SYGVKD. This CDR3 spans 15 amino acids. The germline V and J ends were trimmed by 2 bases and 3 bases, with 11 bases remaining between them. CDR3 sequence (DNA): TGTGCCATCAGTGAGGGTAACGCAAACAATCAGCCCCAGCATTTT. Amino acids: CAISEGNANNQPQHF.

The chain has TRBV5-8 and TRBJ2-5, with D perhaps assigned TRBD1 or TRBD2 (5 bases each). The germline V and J ends were trimmed by 3 bases and 2 bases, with 17 bases remaining between them. Germline loops: CDR1 SGHTS, CDR2 YDEGEE. There are 16 residues in the CDR3. CDR3: CASSYGTRPVQETQYF. CDR3 sequence (DNA): TGTGCCAGCAGCTACGGGACCAGGCCCGTTCAAGAGACCCAGTACTTC.

This clone has a single count. The chain uses TRBV6-1 and TRBJ1-1, with 9 nucleotides matching TRBD1. Germline CDR1 reads MNHNS; CDR2 reads SASEGT. CDR3 length: 14 residues. V lost 4 bases and J lost 3; bases outside the gene matches: 3. The CDR3 protein is CASSGDRVDTEAFF. CDR3 nucleotide sequence: TGTGCCAGCAGTGGGGACAGGGTAGACACTGAAGCTTTCTTT.